The 15 T cell receptor beta chains presented below share a single source sample, sequenced in a study of CD8 T cells in Susac syndrome. Reverse transcription of roughly 0.45 to 1 ug RNA used random hexamers. In TCRdb, the immunoSEQ multiplex PCR reads were re-called with MiXCR into one record per CDR3 protein. This table has about 150,000 distinct CDR3 sequences, 95% appearing once. The sample consisted of CD8+ T cells from PBMCs. Receptors were obtained from a human donor with multiple sclerosis.

The V call is TRBV27, the J call TRBJ1-5; D remains unclear. CDR1 is MNHEY and CDR2 is SMNVEV in the germline V gene (reference sequence). Trimming pared 0 bases from V and 0 bases from J, leaving 9 bases between. This CDR3 spans 16 amino acids. The DNA of the CDR3 is TGTGCCAGCAGTTTATCGGCAGGCTTTAGCAATCAGCCCCAGCATTTT. It translates to CASSLSAGFSNQPQHF.

The V call is TRBV3-1, the J call TRBJ2-1, with D tentatively TRBD2 (6 bases). The germline V gene has CDR1 LGHDT and CDR2 YNNKEL (reference sequence). V lost 0 bases and J 3 bases, leaving 9 bases between the germline ends. The length of the CDR3 is 15 residues. The CDR3 DNA is TGTGCCAGCAGCCAAGAGGGCGGGGTCTACAATGAGCAGTTCTTC. It translates to CASSQEGGVYNEQFF.

The chain carries TRBV7-6 and TRBJ1-6, with 7 nucleotides matching TRBD1. The CDR3 has 14 amino acids. J lost 7 bases, V lost 5 bases, and 5 bases had no gene match. The germline CDR1 and CDR2 sequences are SGHVS and FNYEAQ. The CDR3, as DNA: TGTGCCAGCAGCCCGGGACAGAGAAATTCACCCCTCCACTTT. This encodes CASSPGQRNSPLHF.

V is TRBV25-1 and J is TRBJ2-1; TRBD2 agrees at 9 bases. This CDR3 spans 15 amino acids. Germline assignment: CDR1 MGHDK and CDR2 SYGVNS. The trim removed 6 bases at V and 0 bases at J, leaving 3 bases unmatched. Here the CDR3 reads CASSPSGASYNEQFF. In nucleotides, the CDR3 is TGTGCCAGCAGCCCTAGCGGGGCCTCCTACAATGAGCAGTTCTTC. Drawing the rest from reference TRBV25-1 and TRBJ2-1, the complete variable domain is EADIYQTPRYLVIGTGKKITLECSQTMGHDKMYWYQQDPGMELHLIHYSYGVNSTEKGDLSSESTVSRIRTEHFPLTLESARPSHTSQYLCASSPSGASYNEQFFGPGTRLTVL.

The chain links TRBV12-3 or TRBV12-4 to TRBJ2-3; no definite D call. Trimming shortened V by 1 base and J by 3 bases, and 5 bases separated the two germline ends. This CDR3 contains 13 residues. The chain's CDR3 is CASSLGQTDTQYF. The DNA of the CDR3 is TGTGCCAGCAGTTTAGGGCAAACAGATACGCAGTATTTT.

The chain couples TRBV12-3 or TRBV12-4 to TRBJ1-5; D is undetermined. The CDR3 contains 18 residues. Trimming stripped 3 bases from V and 0 bases from J, with 18 bases between. CDR3 DNA: TGTGCCAGCAGTTTGGCCGAAGGCCGTCACCATAGCAATCAGCCCCAGCATTTT. Translation gives CASSLAEGRHHSNQPQHF.

The chain is built from TRBV3-1 and TRBJ2-1, with D perhaps TRBD1 or TRBD2 (5 bases each). The CDR3 is 17 amino acids. V was shortened by 4 bases and J by 2 bases, with 18 bases between the two germline ends. CDR1 is LGHDT, CDR2 YNNKEL, per germline (reference sequence). In DNA form, the CDR3 reads TGTGCCAGCAGCCCTGTTGGGGGAGTAATGCCCTACAATGAGCAGTTCTTC. Residues: CASSPVGGVMPYNEQFF.

This chain uses TRBV6-1 with TRBJ2-1, with TRBD2 matching 14 bases. J was trimmed by 5 bases and V by 5 bases; bases with no gene match: 8. Germline CDR1 reads MNHNS; CDR2 reads SASEGT. The CDR3 consists of 17 residues. CDR3 DNA sequence: TGTGCCAGCAGTAAACGCCTGACTAGCGGGGGGGACAATGAGCAGTTCTTC. Translating it yields CASSKRLTSGGDNEQFF.

This chain uses TRBV20-1 with TRBJ2-5; D is undetermined. The germline V gene has CDR1 DFQATT and CDR2 SNEGSKA (reference sequence). The CDR3 spans 12 residues. V shed 5 bases and J shed 5 bases, with 12 bases lying between them. This CDR3 reads CSAPLLGETQYF. CDR3 DNA sequence: TGCAGTGCTCCTCTACTGGGGGAGACCCAGTACTTC.

On this clonotype: The germline gene is not matched at one end of the junction; a read error may be the cause. The chain couples TRBV12-3 or TRBV12-4 to TRBJ2-1; 7 nucleotides line up with TRBD1. The CDR3 sequence is 14 residues long. This CDR3 reads CASTSGTAIRAKIF. DNA for the CDR3: TGTGCCAGCACTTCCGGGACAGCAATCCGCGCGAAGATCTTC.

The rearrangement joins TRBV4-1 to TRBJ2-5; D is possibly TRBD2 (6 bases). The CDR3 contains 14 residues. The germline V gene encodes CDR1 MGHRA and CDR2 YSYEKL. Trimming shortened V by 1 base and J by 4 bases, and 10 bases separated the two germline ends. CDR3 protein: CASSQGLRGETQYF. The CDR3, as DNA: TGCGCCAGCAGCCAAGGATTGCGGGGAGAGACCCAGTACTTC.

V usage is TRBV7-3 and J usage is TRBJ2-3, with 9 bases lining up with TRBD2. This CDR3 is 14 amino acids long. Losses at the gene ends were 4 bases for V and 6 bases for J; bases not matched to a gene: 5. Per germline, CDR1 SGHTA and CDR2 FQGTGA. The CDR3 region is CASSSSGAGDTQYF. CDR3 sequence (DNA): TGTGCCAGCAGCTCTAGCGGGGCGGGGGATACGCAGTATTTT.

The chain recombines TRBV29-1 with TRBJ1-2, with TRBD1 matching over 8 bases. Germline CDR1 SQVTM, CDR2 ANQGSEA. The CDR3 covers 11 residues. The ends lost 6 bases at V and 8 bases at J; junction bases unmatched: 5. The CDR3 sequence is CSVPTGEGYTF. The CDR3 coding sequence is TGCAGCGTCCCGACAGGGGAAGGCTACACCTTC.

The rearrangement uses TRBV15 and TRBJ1-1; a possible D gene is TRBD1 (6 bases). The ends were cut back, 9 bases at V and 1 base at J, with 9 bases in the middle. Germline CDR1 LNHNV, CDR2 YYDKDF (reference sequence). CDR3 length: 12 residues. The CDR3 DNA reads TGTGCCACTGGACAGAGGAACACTGAAGCTTTCTTT. This codes for CATGQRNTEAFF.

The gene calls are TRBV5-8 and TRBJ1-5, with no clear D. CDR1 SGHTS and CDR2 YDEGEE come from the germline V gene. V lost 0 bases and J lost 1, with 8 bases in between. The CDR3 contains 15 residues. DNA for the CDR3: TGTGCCAGCAGCTTGGTCCCGTCAAGCAATCAGCCCCAGCATTTT. It translates to CASSLVPSSNQPQHF.